Shown below are 7 T cell receptor beta chains from a single sample sequenced in a study of blood T cell repertoires in COVID-19. Only in-frame clones appear in the TCRdb table, and some are missing; sequencing was by immunoSEQ multiplex PCR. This sample has 90,000 or so clones, with less than 95% found just once. What was sequenced was peripheral blood. These TCRs come from a young man with COVID-19, enrolled during active disease.

The chain is built from TRBV10-3 and TRBJ2-7; D gene ambiguous. Germline V gene sequence: CDR1 ENHRY, CDR2 SYGVKD. The CDR3 has 16 amino acids. V was trimmed by 9 bases and J by 0 bases, leaving 21 bases between them. CDR3 in DNA: TGTGCCATTTATCAGTCCAGGTCCAATACCTCCTACGAGCAGTACTTC. Amino acid sequence: CAIYQSRSNTSYEQYF.

This clone came up a few times. The chain recombines TRBV19 with TRBJ1-1; 8 positions agree with TRBD1. The V segment lost 9 bases and the J segment 10 bases; nucleotides outside the gene matches: 7. This CDR3 has 11 amino acids. Germline V CDR1 and CDR2: LNHDA, SQIVND (reference sequence). The CDR3 DNA reads as TGTGCCAGCAAAAGCGGGACAGGAGCTTTCTTT. This translates into CASKSGTGAFF.

This chain joins TRBV27 and TRBJ1-2; 9 nucleotides line up with TRBD1. CDR1 is MNHEY, CDR2 SMNVEV, per germline (reference sequence). J was trimmed by 8 bases and V by 0 bases; bases with no gene match: 7. The CDR3 runs to 15 residues. The CDR3 loop reads CASSLSPQGAGGYTF. The CDR3 nucleotides are TGTGCCAGCAGTTTATCTCCACAGGGGGCTGGGGGCTACACCTTC.

J is TRBJ2-7 and V is TRBV28; D is unresolved. V lost 3 bases and J lost 2, with 14 bases in between. Germline V CDR1 and CDR2: MDHEN, SYDVKM. The CDR3 runs to 15 residues. CDR3 loop: CASSLRQSYPYEQYF. DNA of the CDR3: TGTGCCAGCAGTTTGCGGCAGTCTTACCCCTACGAGCAGTACTTC.

The chain is built from TRBV7-3 and TRBJ1-2; TRBD1 matches 9 bases. With V trimmed by 8 bases and J by 7 bases, 2 bases remained unmatched. The germline gives CDR1 SGHTA, CDR2 FQGTGA. The CDR3 length is 11 residues. The chain's CDR3 is CASGTGRGYTF. Here the CDR3 DNA reads TGTGCCAGCGGGACAGGGCGTGGCTACACCTTC.

The J gene is TRBJ1-2, the V gene TRBV28; D unclear. This CDR3 contains 14 residues. The V gene lost 7 bases and the J gene lost 4 bases, with 16 bases spanning the gap. Germline V gene data show CDR1 as MDHEN and CDR2 as SYDVKM. In DNA, the CDR3 is TGTGCCAGCACCACGGGGATTCACCCCTATGGCTACACCTTC. This encodes CASTTGIHPYGYTF.

V and J are TRBV13 and TRBJ2-7; weak D call: TRBD2 (5 bases). The CDR3 runs to 15 residues. The germline V gene has CDR1 PRHDT and CDR2 FYEKMQ (reference sequence). V was cut by 4 bases and J by 2 bases, with 15 bases left in between. The chain's CDR3 is CASSSEGLRTYEQYF. CDR3 nucleotides: TGTGCCAGCAGCTCCGAGGGCCTTCGGACCTACGAGCAGTACTTC.